This T cell receptor beta chain is drawn from a study of response to subunit inactivated influenza vaccine. Study-level findings and limits: A suggestion made by the authors is that each seasonal influenza vaccination recruits few new T cells.

TCRdb reprocessed the RT-PCR reads with MiXCR, giving one entry per CDR3 protein. The table has about 520,000 distinct CDR3 sequences, around 7.9% seen once. Deletions cut 1 base from V and 5 bases from J, with 17 bases between. CDR1 is GTSNPN, CDR2 SVGIG, per germline (reference sequence). The CDR3 is made up of 15 amino acids. This clonotype was seen only a few times. Its matching antigen is unknown. The chain couples TRBV30 to TRBJ2-5; D is perhaps TRBD1 (6 bases). The receptor's source is a man aged 50 to 75 who received an inactivated influenza vaccine. The specimen was PBMCs from blood, collected less than 30 months after vaccination. The CDR3 protein is CAWSDPRRGSETQYF. The CDR3 nucleotides read TGTGCCTGGAGTGACCCCCGTAGGGGGTCGGAGACCCAGTACTTC.